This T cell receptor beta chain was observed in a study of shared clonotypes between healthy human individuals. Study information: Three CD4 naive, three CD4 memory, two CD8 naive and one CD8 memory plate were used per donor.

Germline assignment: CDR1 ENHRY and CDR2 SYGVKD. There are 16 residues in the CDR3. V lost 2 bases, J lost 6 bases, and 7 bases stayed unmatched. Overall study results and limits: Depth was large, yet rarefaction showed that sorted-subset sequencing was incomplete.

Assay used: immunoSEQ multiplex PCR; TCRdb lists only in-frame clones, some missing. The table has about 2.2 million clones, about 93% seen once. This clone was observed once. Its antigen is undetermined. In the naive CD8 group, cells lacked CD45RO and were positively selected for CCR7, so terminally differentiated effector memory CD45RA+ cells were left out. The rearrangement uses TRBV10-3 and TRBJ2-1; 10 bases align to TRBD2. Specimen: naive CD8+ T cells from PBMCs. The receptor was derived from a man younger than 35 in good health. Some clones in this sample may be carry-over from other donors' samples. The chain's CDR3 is CAISELLAGAPNEQFF. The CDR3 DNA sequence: TGTGCCATCAGTGAGCTCCTAGCGGGAGCCCCCAATGAGCAGTTCTTC.